The clone carrying this T cell receptor beta chain occurred a few times. Its matching antigen is unknown. A read error may explain this, as a much larger clone is one base away. MiXCR, run by TCRdb on the 5' RACE reads, gives a single entry per CDR3 protein. The table has approximately 70,000 distinct CDR3 sequences, around 4.2% seen once. The sample comes from a study of neurological immune-mediated disorders. General observations from the study: Sharing of CDR3 amino acid sequences among expanded clones across subjects was absent, suggesting private repertoires in all groups. Neither clinical nor MRI features were found to be associated with the multiple sclerosis repertoire cluster.

Specimen: PBMCs. This TCR was recovered from a young man with multiple sclerosis.

The CDR3 DNA is TGTGCCATCAGTGCCGGACTAGCGGGGATCACAGATACGCAGTATTTT. This codes for CAISAGLAGITDTQYF. This chain connects TRBV10-3 to TRBJ2-3; 12 bases match TRBD2. The CDR3 loop spans 16 amino acids. Germline V gives CDR1 ENHRY, CDR2 SYGVKD. Trimming cost V 4 bases and J 2 bases; bases outside gene matches: 4.